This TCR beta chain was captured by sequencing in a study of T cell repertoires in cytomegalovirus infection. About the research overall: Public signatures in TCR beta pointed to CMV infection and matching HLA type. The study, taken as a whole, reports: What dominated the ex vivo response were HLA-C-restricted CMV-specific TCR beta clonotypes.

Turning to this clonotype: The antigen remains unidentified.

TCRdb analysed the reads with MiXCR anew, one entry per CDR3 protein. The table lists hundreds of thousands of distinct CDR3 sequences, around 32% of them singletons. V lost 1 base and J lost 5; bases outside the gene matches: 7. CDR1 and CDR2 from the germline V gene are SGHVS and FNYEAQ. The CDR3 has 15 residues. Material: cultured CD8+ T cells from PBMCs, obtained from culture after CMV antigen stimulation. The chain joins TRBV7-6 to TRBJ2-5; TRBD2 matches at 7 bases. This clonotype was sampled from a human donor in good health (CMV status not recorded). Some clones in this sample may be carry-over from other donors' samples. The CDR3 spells CASSLGGGDAETQYF. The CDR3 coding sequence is TGTGCCAGCAGCTTAGGGGGAGGGGATGCGGAGACCCAGTACTTC.